This T cell receptor beta chain emerged from a study of cytomegalovirus exposure and HLA in healthy donors. Concerning this clone: Its antigen is currently unknown.

Each donor was healthy, and each was a bone marrow donor. PCR amplification relied on 60 Vbeta primers (plus 13 Jbeta primers). The data were produced by immunoSEQ multiplex PCR, yet TCRdb's version contains in-frame clones alone and is incomplete. The sample includes 150,000 to 200,000 clones, 75% to 90% of them seen just once. Study results and limitations: TCR association rates varied by HLA locus in a later analysis, with DRB1 highest and HLA-C lowest. Most TCR beta V segments were productive about 87% or about 30% of the time in an earlier analysis. Later analysis revealed greater clonal expansion in HLA-associated TCR beta chains than in equally common others.

V lost 4 bases to trimming and J lost 13 bases, with 19 bases between them. The CDR3 contains 13 residues. Germline CDR1 MNHEY, CDR2 SVGAGI. The sequencing sample was made of PBMCs. The chain carries TRBV6-5 and TRBJ1-1, with a possible D match to TRBD1 (5 bases). The clonotype comes from a girl aged 5-17 years in good health and CMV-seropositive. In nucleotides, the CDR3 is TGTGCCAGCAGTTCCTCCCACCAGGACAAAGGTTTCTTT. Residues: CASSSSHQDKGFF.